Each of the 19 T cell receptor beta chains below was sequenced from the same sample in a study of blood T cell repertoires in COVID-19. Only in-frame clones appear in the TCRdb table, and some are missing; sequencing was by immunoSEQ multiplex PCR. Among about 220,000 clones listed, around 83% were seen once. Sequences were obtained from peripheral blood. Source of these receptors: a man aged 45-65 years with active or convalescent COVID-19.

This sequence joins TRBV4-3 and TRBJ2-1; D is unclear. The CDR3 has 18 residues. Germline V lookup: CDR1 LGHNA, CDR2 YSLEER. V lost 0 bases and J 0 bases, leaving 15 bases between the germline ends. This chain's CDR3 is CASSQDVVTESSYNEQFF. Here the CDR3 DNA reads TGCGCCAGCAGCCAAGATGTCGTAACGGAGAGCTCCTACAATGAGCAGTTCTTC.

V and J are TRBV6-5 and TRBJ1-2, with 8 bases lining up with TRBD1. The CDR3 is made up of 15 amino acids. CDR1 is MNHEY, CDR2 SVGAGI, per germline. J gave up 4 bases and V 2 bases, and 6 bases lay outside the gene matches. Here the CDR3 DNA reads TGTGCCAGCAGTTACAAACGGACAGGGAGCTATGGCTACACCTTC. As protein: CASSYKRTGSYGYTF.

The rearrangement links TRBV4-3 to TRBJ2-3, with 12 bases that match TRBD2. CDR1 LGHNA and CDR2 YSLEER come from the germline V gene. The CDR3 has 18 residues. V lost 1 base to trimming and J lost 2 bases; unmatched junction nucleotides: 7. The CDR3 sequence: CASSQGGLAGGITDTQYF. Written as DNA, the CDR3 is TGCGCCAGCAGCCAAGGGGGTCTAGCGGGAGGGATCACAGATACGCAGTATTTT.

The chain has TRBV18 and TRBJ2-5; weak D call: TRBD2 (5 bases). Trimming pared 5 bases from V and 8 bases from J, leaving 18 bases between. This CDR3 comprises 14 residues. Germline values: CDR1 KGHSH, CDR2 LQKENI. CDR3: CASSSLVTPGTQYF. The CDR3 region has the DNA TGTGCCAGCTCATCACTAGTGACCCCGGGTACCCAGTACTTC.

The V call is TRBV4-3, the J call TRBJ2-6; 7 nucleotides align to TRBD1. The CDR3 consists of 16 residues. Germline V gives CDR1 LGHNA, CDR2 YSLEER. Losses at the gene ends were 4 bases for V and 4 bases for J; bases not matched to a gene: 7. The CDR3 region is CASSPSTGAGANVLTF. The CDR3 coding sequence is TGCGCCAGCAGCCCATCAACAGGGGCCGGGGCCAACGTCCTGACTTTC.

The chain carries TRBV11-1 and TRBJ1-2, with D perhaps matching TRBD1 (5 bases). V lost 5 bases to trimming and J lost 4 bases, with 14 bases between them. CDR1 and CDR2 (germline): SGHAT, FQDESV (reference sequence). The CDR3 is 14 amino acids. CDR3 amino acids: CASSHDDSVYGYTF. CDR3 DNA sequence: TGTGCCAGCAGCCACGATGACAGCGTCTATGGCTACACCTTC.

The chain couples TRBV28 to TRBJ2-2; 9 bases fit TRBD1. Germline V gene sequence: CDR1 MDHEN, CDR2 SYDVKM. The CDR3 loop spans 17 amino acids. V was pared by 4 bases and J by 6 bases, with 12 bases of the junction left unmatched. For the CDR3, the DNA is TGTGCCAGCAGTTCAACACCGGGACAGGGAAAGGCCGGGGAGCTGTTTTTT. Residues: CASSSTPGQGKAGELFF.

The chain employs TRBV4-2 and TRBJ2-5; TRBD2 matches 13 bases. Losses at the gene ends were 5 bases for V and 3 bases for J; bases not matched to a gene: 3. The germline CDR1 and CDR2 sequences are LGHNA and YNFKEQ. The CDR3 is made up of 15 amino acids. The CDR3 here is CASSEGTSGEETQYF. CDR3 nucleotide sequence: TGTGCCAGCAGCGAAGGGACTAGCGGGGAAGAGACCCAGTACTTC.

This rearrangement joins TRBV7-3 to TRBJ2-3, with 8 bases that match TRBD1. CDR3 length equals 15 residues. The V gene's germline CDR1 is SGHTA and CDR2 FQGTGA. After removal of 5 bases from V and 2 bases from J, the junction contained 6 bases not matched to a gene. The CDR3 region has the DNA TGTGCCAGCAGCCCTTGGGACAGGCCCACAGATACGCAGTATTTT. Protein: CASSPWDRPTDTQYF.

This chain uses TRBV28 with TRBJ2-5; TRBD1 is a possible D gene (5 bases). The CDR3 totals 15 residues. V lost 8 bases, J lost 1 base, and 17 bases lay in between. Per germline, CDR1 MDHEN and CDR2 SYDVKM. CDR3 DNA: TGTGCCAGCTCGCTATTTTTGGGGCCCCAAGAGACCCAGTACTTC. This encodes CASSLFLGPQETQYF.

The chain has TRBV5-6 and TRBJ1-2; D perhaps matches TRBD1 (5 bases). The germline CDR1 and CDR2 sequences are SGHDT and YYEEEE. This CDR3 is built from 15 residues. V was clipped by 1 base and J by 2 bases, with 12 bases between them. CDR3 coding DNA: TGTGCCAGCAGCTTGATCGGGGGGGAAAACTATGGCTACACCTTC. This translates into CASSLIGGENYGYTF.

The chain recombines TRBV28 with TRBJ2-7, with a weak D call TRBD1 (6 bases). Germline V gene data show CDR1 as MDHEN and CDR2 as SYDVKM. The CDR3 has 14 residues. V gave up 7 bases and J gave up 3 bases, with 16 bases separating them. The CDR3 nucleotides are TGTGCCAGCACTCAGGACAGACTACACTACGAGCAGTACTTC. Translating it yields CASTQDRLHYEQYF. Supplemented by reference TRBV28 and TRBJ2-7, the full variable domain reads DVKVTQSSRYLVKRTGEKVFLECVQDMDHENMFWYRQDPGLGLRLIYFSYDVKMKEKGDIPEGYSVSREKKERFSLILESASTNQTSMYLCASTQDRLHYEQYFGPGTRLTVT.

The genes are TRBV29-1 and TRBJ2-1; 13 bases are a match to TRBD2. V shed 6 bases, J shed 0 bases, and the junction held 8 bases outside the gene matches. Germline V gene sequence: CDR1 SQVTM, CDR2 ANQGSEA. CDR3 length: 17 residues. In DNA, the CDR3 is TGCAGCGTGTCCGGGACTAGCGGGATAAGCTCCTACAATGAGCAGTTCTTC. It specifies CSVSGTSGISSYNEQFF.

CDR3 bases: TGTGCCAGTAGTATTAAGGCGGGAGTGGGAACAGATACGCAGTATTTT. Amino acids: CASSIKAGVGTDTQYF. The chain joins TRBV19 to TRBJ2-3, with 7 bases aligning to TRBD2. Germline CDR1 LNHDA, CDR2 SQIVND (reference sequence). Unmatched junction bases numbered 9, after V lost 3 bases and J lost 3 bases. The CDR3 is made up of 16 amino acids.

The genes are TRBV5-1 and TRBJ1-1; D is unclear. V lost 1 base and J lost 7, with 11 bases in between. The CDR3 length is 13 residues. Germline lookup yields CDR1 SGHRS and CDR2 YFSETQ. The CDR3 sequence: CASSLQVRSEAFF. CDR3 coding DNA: TGCGCCAGCAGCTTGCAAGTCCGGAGTGAAGCTTTCTTT.

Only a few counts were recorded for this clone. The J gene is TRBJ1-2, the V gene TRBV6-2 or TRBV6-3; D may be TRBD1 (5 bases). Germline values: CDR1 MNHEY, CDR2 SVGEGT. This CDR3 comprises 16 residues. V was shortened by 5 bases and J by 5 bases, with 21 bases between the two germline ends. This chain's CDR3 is CASSRTPRVYRYGYTF. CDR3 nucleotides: TGTGCCAGCAGTCGAACCCCCAGGGTGTATCGGTATGGCTACACCTTC.

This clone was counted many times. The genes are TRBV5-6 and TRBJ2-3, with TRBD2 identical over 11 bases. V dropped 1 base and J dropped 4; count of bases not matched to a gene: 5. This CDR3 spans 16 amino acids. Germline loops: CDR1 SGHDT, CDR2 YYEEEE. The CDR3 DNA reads TGTGCCAGCAGCTTGAAGATAGCGGGAGGGCCAGATACGCAGTATTTT. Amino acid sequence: CASSLKIAGGPDTQYF.

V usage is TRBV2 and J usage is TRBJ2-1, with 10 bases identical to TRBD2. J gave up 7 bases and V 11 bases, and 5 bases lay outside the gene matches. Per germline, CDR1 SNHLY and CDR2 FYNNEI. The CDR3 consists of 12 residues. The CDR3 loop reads CAVPGLANEQFF. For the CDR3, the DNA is TGTGCCGTACCGGGACTAGCGAATGAGCAGTTCTTC.

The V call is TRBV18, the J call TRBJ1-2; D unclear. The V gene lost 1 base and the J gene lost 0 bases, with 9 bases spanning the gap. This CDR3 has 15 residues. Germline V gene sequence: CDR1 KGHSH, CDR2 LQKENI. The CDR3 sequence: CASSPRDKTNYGYTF. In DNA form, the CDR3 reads TGTGCCAGCTCACCACGAGACAAAACTAACTATGGCTACACCTTC. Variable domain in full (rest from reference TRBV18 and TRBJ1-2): NAGVMQNPRHLVRRRGQEARLRCSPMKGHSHVYWYRQLPEEGLKFMVYLQKENIIDESGMPKERFSAEFPKEGPSILRIQQVVRGDSAAYFCASSPRDKTNYGYTFGSGTRLTVV.